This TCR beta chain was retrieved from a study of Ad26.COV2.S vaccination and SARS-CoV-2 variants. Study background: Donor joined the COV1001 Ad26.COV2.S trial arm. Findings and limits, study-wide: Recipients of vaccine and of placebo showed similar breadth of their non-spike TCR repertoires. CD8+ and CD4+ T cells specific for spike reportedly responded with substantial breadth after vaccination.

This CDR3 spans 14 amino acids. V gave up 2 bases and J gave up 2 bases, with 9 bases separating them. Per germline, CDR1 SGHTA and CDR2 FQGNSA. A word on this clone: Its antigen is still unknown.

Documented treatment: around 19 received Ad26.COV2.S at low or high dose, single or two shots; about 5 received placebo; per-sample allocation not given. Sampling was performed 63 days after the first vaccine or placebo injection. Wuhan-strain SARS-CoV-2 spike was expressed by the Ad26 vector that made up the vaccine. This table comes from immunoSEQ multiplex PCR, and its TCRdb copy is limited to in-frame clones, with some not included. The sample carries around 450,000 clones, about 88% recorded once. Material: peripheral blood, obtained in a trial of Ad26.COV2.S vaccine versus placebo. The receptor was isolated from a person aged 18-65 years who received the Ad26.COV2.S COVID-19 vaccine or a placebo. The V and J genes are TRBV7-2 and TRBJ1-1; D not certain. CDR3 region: CASSLWADNTEAFF. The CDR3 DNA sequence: TGTGCCAGCAGCTTATGGGCGGATAACACTGAAGCTTTCTTT. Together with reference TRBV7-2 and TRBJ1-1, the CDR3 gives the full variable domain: GAGVSQSPSNKVTEKGKDVELRCDPISGHTALYWYRQSLGQGLEFLIYFQGNSAPDKSGLPSDRFSAERTGGSVSTLTIQRTQQEDSAVYLCASSLWADNTEAFFGQGTRLTVV.